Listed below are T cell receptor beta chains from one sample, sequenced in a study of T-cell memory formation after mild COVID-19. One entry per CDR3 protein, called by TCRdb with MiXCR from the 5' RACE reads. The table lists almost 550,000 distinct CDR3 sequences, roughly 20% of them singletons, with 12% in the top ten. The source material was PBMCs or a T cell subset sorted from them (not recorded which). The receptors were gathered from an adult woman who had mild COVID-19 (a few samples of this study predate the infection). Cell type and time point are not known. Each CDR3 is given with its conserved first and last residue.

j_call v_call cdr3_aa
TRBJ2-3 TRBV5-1 CASGSGARLDTQYF
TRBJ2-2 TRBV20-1 CSASDSDRGTGELFF
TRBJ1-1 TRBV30 CAWEVDNGTEAFF
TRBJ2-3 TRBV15 CATGQNLKDTQYF
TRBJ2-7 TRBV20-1 CSARTGWGYEQYF
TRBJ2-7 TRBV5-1 CASNRLGGSSSYEQYF
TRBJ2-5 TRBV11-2 CASSTDRGRETQYF
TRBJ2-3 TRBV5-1 CASSLRTGGLADTQYF
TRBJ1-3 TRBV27 CASSPYRAGLSGNTIYF
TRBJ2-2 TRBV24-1 CATSATVDPNTGELFF
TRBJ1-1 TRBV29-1 CSVEDRWTQAFF
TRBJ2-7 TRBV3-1 CASSHPGEQYF
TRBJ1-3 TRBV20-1 CSARDTGSGNTIYF
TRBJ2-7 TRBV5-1 CASKEVAEQYF
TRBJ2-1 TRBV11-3 CASGPGQEYNEQFF
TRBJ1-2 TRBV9 CASAVGGGNYGYTF
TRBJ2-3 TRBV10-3 CAISGQGGADTQYF
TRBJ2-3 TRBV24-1 CATSDLGSRNTDTQYF
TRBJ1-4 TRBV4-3 CASSLGFGQQKGKLFF
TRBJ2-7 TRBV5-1 CASSPGFDRASYEQYF
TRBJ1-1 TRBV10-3 CAISARGLQGLGNTEAFF
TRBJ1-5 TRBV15 CATAPGQGRLVNNQPQHF
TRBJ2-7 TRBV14 CASSQEGVTRVYEQYF